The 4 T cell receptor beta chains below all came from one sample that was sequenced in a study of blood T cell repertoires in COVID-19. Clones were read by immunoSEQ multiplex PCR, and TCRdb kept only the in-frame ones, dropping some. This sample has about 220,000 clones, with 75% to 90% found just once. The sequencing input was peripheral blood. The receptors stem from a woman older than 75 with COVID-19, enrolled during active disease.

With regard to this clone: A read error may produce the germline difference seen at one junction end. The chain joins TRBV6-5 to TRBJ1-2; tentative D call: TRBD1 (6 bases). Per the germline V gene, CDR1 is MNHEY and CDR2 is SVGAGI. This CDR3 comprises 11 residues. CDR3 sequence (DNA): TGTGCCAGCAGAAGCAGCCGGGACATAAGCTTC. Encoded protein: CASRSSRDISF.

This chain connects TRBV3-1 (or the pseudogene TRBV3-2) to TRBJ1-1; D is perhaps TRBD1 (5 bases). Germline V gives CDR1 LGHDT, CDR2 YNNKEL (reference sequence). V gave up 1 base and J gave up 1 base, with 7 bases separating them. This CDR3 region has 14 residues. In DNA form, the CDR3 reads TGTGCCAGCAGCCAAGTCGGGGGGAACACTGAAGCTTTCTTT. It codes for CASSQVGGNTEAFF.

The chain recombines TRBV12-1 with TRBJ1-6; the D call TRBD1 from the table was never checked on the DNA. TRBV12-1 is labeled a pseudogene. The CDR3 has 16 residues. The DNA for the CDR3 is TGTGCCAGCAGCCGCCCGACAGGGCTATACAATTCACCCCTCCACTTT. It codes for CASSRPTGLYNSPLHF.

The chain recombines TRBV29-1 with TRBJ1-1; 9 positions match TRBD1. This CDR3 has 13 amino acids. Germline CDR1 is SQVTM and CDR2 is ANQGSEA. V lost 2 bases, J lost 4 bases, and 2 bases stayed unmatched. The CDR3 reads CSVERGQGTEAFF. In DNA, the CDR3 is TGCAGCGTTGAAAGGGGACAGGGCACTGAAGCTTTCTTT.